This is a list of T cell receptor beta chains from one sample in a study of OX40 agonist ivuxolimab in advanced cancers. This table comes from immunoSEQ multiplex PCR, and its TCRdb copy is limited to in-frame clones, with some not included. The sample lists around 79,000 clones, roughly 85% occurring once. Sequenced material: CD4+ or CD8+ T cells sorted from blood, taken in a trial of the OX40 agonist ivuxolimab. Receptors were obtained from an adult with an advanced solid tumor such as melanoma, head and neck, liver or kidney cancer. CDR3s include the opening cysteine and the closing phenylalanine or tryptophan. The order of the fields is CDR3 protein, CDR3 DNA, V gene, J gene, clone size, D gene. A D gene is named only where the DNA matches it firmly. Clone size is not always given. Where it is, it says once, few, many or a class for expanded clones.

CDR3 protein: CASSGAGTAPGTDTQYF
CDR3 DNA: TGTGCCAGCAGCGGAGCCGGGACCGCACCCGGCACAGATACGCAGTATTTT
V gene: TRBV5-4
J gene: TRBJ2-3
clone size: few
D gene: .

CDR3 protein: CASSAQVGNTEAFF
CDR3 DNA: TGTGCCAGCAGCGCCCAGGTGGGGAACACTGAAGCTTTCTTT
V gene: TRBV9
J gene: TRBJ1-1
clone size: .
D gene: .

CDR3 protein: CASSPRDRGDSPLHF
CDR3 DNA: TGTGCCAGCAGCCCCCGGGACAGGGGGGATTCACCCCTCCACTTT
V gene: TRBV7-2
J gene: TRBJ1-6
clone size: .
D gene: TRBD1

CDR3 protein: CASQSSRRGLTSYNEQFF
CDR3 DNA: TGTGCCAGCCAATCCTCAAGAAGGGGCCTAACCTCCTACAATGAGCAGTTCTTC
V gene: TRBV7-8
J gene: TRBJ2-1
clone size: few
D gene: .

CDR3 protein: CASSIAGQDRKAFF
CDR3 DNA: TGTGCCAGCTCAATCGCGGGCCAAGACAGGAAAGCTTTCTTT
V gene: TRBV18
J gene: TRBJ1-1
clone size: once
D gene: .

CDR3 protein: CASSRQGIAGVSTDTQYF
CDR3 DNA: TGTGCCAGCAGCCGGCAGGGGATAGCGGGGGTTAGCACAGATACGCAGTATTTT
V gene: TRBV4-2
J gene: TRBJ2-3
clone size: .
D gene: TRBD2

CDR3 protein: CAISVRVGQNSPLHF
CDR3 DNA: TGTGCCATCAGTGTCAGGGTCGGCCAAAATTCACCCCTCCACTTT
V gene: TRBV10-3
J gene: TRBJ1-6
clone size: .
D gene: .

CDR3 protein: CASSWTGGDSPLHF
CDR3 DNA: TGTGCCAGCAGTTGGACAGGGGGAGATTCACCCCTCCACTTT
V gene: TRBV6-5
J gene: TRBJ1-6
clone size: .
D gene: TRBD1

CDR3 protein: CASKGTGANVLTF
CDR3 DNA: TGTGCCAGCAAGGGAACTGGGGCCAACGTCCTGACTTTC
V gene: TRBV2
J gene: TRBJ2-6
clone size: .
D gene: .

CDR3 protein: CAWSPAYEQYF
CDR3 DNA: TGTGCCTGGAGTCCGGCGTACGAACAGTACTTC
V gene: TRBV30
J gene: TRBJ2-7
clone size: .
D gene: .

CDR3 protein: CASSLSNYEQYF
CDR3 DNA: TGTGCCAGCAGCCTTTCGAACTACGAGCAGTACTTC
V gene: TRBV11-1
J gene: TRBJ2-7
clone size: .
D gene: .

CDR3 protein: CASSYLFGVSGNTIYF
CDR3 DNA: TGTGCCAGCAGCTATTTATTTGGGGTCTCTGGAAACACCATATATTTT
V gene: TRBV7-2
J gene: TRBJ1-3
clone size: .
D gene: .

CDR3 protein: CASSLAGQSTDTQYF
CDR3 DNA: TGCGCCAGCAGCTTGGCCGGACAAAGCACAGATACGCAGTATTTT
V gene: TRBV5-1
J gene: TRBJ2-3
clone size: .
D gene: .

CDR3 protein: CSVGSQGQETQYF
CDR3 DNA: TGCAGCGTTGGCTCACAGGGCCAAGAGACCCAGTACTTC
V gene: TRBV29-1
J gene: TRBJ2-5
clone size: .
D gene: .

CDR3 protein: CASSYSSSGPLDGYTF
CDR3 DNA: TGTGCCAGCAGTTACTCGAGTTCGGGCCCCTTGGATGGCTACACCTTC
V gene: TRBV6-5
J gene: TRBJ1-2
clone size: .
D gene: .

CDR3 protein: CASSYFVGYGDGYTF
CDR3 DNA: TGTGCCAGCAGTTACTTTGTCGGCTACGGCGATGGCTACACCTTC
V gene: TRBV6-6
J gene: TRBJ1-2
clone size: .
D gene: .

CDR3 protein: CASSGVGSYNSPLHF
CDR3 DNA: TGTGCCAGCAGCGGTGTTGGCTCCTATAATTCACCCCTCCACTTT
V gene: TRBV7-2
J gene: TRBJ1-6
clone size: few
D gene: .

CDR3 protein: CASGPYYRTLGGYTF
CDR3 DNA: TGTGCCAGCGGCCCCTACTATAGGACCCTGGGAGGCTACACCTTC
V gene: TRBV6-5
J gene: TRBJ1-2
clone size: .
D gene: .

CDR3 protein: CASSFGIGEQYF
CDR3 DNA: TGTGCCAGCAGCTTCGGGATTGGCGAGCAGTACTTC
V gene: TRBV7-9
J gene: TRBJ2-7
clone size: .
D gene: .

CDR3 protein: CASADRVSRYGYTF
CDR3 DNA: TGTGCCTCCGCGGACAGGGTATCACGGTATGGCTACACCTTC
V gene: TRBV19
J gene: TRBJ1-2
clone size: .
D gene: TRBD1

CDR3 protein: CASSGFPGKGSYEQYF
CDR3 DNA: TGTGCCAGCAGTGGTTTTCCAGGGAAGGGTTCCTACGAGCAGTACTTC
V gene: TRBV6-1
J gene: TRBJ2-7
clone size: .
D gene: .

CDR3 protein: CASSLASGTVEAFF
CDR3 DNA: TGTGCCAGCAGCTTAGCATCCGGGACGGTCGAGGCTTTCTTT
V gene: TRBV11-1
J gene: TRBJ1-1
clone size: .
D gene: .

CDR3 protein: CASSYSQVNQPQHF
CDR3 DNA: TGTGCCAGCAGTTACTCCCAGGTTAATCAGCCCCAGCATTTT
V gene: TRBV6-6
J gene: TRBJ1-5
clone size: .
D gene: .

CDR3 protein: CASSLQGRETQYF
CDR3 DNA: TGTGCTAGCAGCTTACAGGGGAGGGAGACCCAGTACTTC
V gene: TRBV7-7
J gene: TRBJ2-5
clone size: once
D gene: .

CDR3 protein: CASSIEANRNSPLHF
CDR3 DNA: TGTGCCAGTAGTATAGAGGCCAATCGCAATTCACCCCTCCACTTT
V gene: TRBV19
J gene: TRBJ1-6
clone size: .
D gene: .

CDR3 protein: CASSSAGGDEKLFF
CDR3 DNA: TGTGCCAGCAGCTCAGCTGGGGGGGATGAAAAACTGTTTTTT
V gene: TRBV4-2
J gene: TRBJ1-4
clone size: .
D gene: .

CDR3 protein: CASRSTGGQGAQYF
CDR3 DNA: TGTGCCAGCAGATCGACAGGGGGACAGGGGGCCCAGTACTTC
V gene: TRBV7-8
J gene: TRBJ2-5
clone size: .
D gene: TRBD1

CDR3 protein: CASSTGYDGYTF
CDR3 DNA: TGTGCCAGCAGCACCGGGTACGACGGCTACACCTTC
V gene: TRBV6-5
J gene: TRBJ1-2
clone size: once
D gene: .

CDR3 protein: CASSLRGGDYYEQYF
CDR3 DNA: TGTGCCAGCAGCTTGAGAGGCGGGGACTATTACGAGCAGTACTTC
V gene: TRBV7-2
J gene: TRBJ2-7
clone size: .
D gene: TRBD2

CDR3 protein: CASSQDRAGGGSGANVLTF
CDR3 DNA: TGCGCCAGCAGCCAAGACCGAGCGGGGGGCGGCTCTGGGGCCAACGTCCTGACTTTC
V gene: TRBV4-3
J gene: TRBJ2-6
clone size: .
D gene: TRBD2

CDR3 protein: CAISTTGGYNSPLHF
CDR3 DNA: TGTGCCATCAGTACTACAGGGGGCTATAATTCACCCCTCCACTTT
V gene: TRBV10-3
J gene: TRBJ1-6
clone size: once
D gene: TRBD1

CDR3 protein: CASSLSWGRNYGYTF
CDR3 DNA: TGTGCCAGCAGTTTAAGCTGGGGGCGGAACTATGGCTACACCTTC
V gene: TRBV27
J gene: TRBJ1-2
clone size: .
D gene: .

CDR3 protein: CASSQDPGGGKLFF
CDR3 DNA: TGCGCCAGCAGCCAAGATCCAGGGGGCGGTAAGCTGTTTTTT
V gene: TRBV4-1
J gene: TRBJ2-2
clone size: .
D gene: TRBD1

CDR3 protein: CASSLTGPGNTIYF
CDR3 DNA: TGTGCCAGCAGCTTGACAGGGCCTGGAAACACCATATATTTT
V gene: TRBV5-4
J gene: TRBJ1-3
clone size: .
D gene: .

CDR3 protein: CASSLGVQEKLFF
CDR3 DNA: TGTGCCAGCAGCTTGGGGGTACAGGAGAAACTGTTTTTT
V gene: TRBV11-2
J gene: TRBJ1-4
clone size: .
D gene: .

CDR3 protein: CASSQDRGRREQYF
CDR3 DNA: TGTGCCAGCAGCCAGGACAGGGGGCGACGCGAGCAGTACTTC
V gene: TRBV6-5
J gene: TRBJ2-7
clone size: .
D gene: TRBD1